This TCR beta chain emerged from a study of blood T cells in healthy people across ages. Note on this clonotype: Germline is not matched at one junction end, which may reflect a read error.

A second about 7 to 11 cycle PCR used barcoded and J-beta primers. TCRdb processed the 5' RACE reads anew with MiXCR; each CDR3 protein has one entry. The profile shows approximately 490,000 distinct CDR3 sequences, under 30% of them singletons. Germline CDR1 and CDR2: SSHAT and FNYEAQ (reference sequence). This CDR3 comprises 14 residues. This same sample was also taken into another study, of T cells of mothers and their children.

Sequences were obtained from blood. The chain joins TRBV7-7 to TRBJ2-5; maybe TRBD1 (5 bases). The assigned J gene may be wrong: the sequence end matches TRBJ2-7 better. The receptor was derived from a boy between 10 and 17 years old in good health. The CDR3 is CASSHRPVTYEQYF. CDR3 coding DNA: TGTGCTAGCAGCCACAGGCCGGTGACCTACGAGCAGTACTTC.